This T cell receptor (beta chain) is drawn from a study of blood T cell repertoires in COVID-19. Study in general: Nucleic acid was either cDNA or gDNA, and it came from T cells, B-cell-depleted T cells, or PBMCs.

The study drew participants aged about 18 to 95 years from about two dozen US areas. Which cohort a participant joined came from the clinical history participants gave. After removal of 3 bases from V and 8 bases from J, the junction contained 8 bases not matched to a gene. The germline V gene has CDR1 MDHEN and CDR2 SYDVKM. The CDR3 is made up of 15 amino acids. Here immunoSEQ multiplex PCR was the method, and the copy in TCRdb shows in-frame clones only, minus some. The sample lists a few hundred thousand clones, nearly 90% seen once, with around 4.3% in the top ten. This sequence joins TRBV28 and TRBJ2-1, with 9 nucleotides matching TRBD2. The sample was PBMCs or T cells enriched from blood (not recorded which). This clonotype originated in a woman aged 18-29 years with acute COVID-19. CDR3 in DNA: TGTGCCAGCAGTTTGGTGCGGGAGGGCCGGGATGAGCAGTTCTTC. Translation: CASSLVREGRDEQFF.